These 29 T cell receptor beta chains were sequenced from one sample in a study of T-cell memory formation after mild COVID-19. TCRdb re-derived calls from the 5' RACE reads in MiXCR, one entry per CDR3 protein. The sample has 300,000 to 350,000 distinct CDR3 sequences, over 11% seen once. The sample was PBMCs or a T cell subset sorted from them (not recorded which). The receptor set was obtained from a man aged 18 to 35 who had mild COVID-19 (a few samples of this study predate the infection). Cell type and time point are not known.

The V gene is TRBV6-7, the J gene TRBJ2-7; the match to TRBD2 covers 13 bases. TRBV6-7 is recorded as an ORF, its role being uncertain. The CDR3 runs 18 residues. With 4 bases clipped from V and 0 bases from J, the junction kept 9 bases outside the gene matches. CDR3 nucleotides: TGTGCCAGCAGTTCCCCGGGACTAGCGGGGAAAAACTCCTACGAGCAGTACTTC. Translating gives CASSSPGLAGKNSYEQYF.

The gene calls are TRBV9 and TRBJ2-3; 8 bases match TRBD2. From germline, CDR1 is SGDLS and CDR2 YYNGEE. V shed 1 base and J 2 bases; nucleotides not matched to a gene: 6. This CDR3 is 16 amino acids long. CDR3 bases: TGTGCCAGCAGCGTAAGAGTAGCGGGGTCCACAGATACGCAGTATTTT. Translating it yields CASSVRVAGSTDTQYF.

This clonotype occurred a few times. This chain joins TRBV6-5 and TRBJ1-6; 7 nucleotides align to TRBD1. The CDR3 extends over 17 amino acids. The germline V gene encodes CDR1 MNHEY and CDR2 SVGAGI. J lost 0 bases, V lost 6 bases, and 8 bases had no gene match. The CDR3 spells CASRLTGASSYNSPLHF. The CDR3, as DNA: TGTGCCAGCAGGCTAACAGGGGCGAGCTCCTATAATTCACCCCTCCACTTT.

CDR3 protein: CASSQMSTRGDIQYF. CDR3 coding DNA: TGTGCCAGCTCACAGATGTCTACCCGAGGCGACATTCAGTACTTC. The chain has TRBV18 and TRBJ2-4; no reliable D call. The CDR3 has 15 amino acids. Per the germline V gene, CDR1 is KGHSH and CDR2 is LQKENI. V was shortened by 4 bases and J by 8 bases, with 18 bases between the two germline ends.

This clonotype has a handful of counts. The DNA of the CDR3 is TGCAGTGCTTCCGGGACACTTAAAGAGACCCAGTACTTC. Protein product: CSASGTLKETQYF. The rearrangement uses TRBV20-1 and TRBJ2-5, with D perhaps matching TRBD1 (6 bases). This CDR3 has 13 residues. V lost 5 bases to trimming and J lost 3 bases, with 13 bases between them. Looked up from germline, CDR1 is DFQATT and CDR2 is SNEGSKA (reference sequence).

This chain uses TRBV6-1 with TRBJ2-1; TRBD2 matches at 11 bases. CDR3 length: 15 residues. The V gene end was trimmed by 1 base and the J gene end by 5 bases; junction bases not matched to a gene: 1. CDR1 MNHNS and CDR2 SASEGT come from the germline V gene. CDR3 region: CASSEGLAGNNEQFF. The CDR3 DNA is TGTGCCAGCAGTGAAGGACTAGCGGGGAACAATGAGCAGTTCTTC.

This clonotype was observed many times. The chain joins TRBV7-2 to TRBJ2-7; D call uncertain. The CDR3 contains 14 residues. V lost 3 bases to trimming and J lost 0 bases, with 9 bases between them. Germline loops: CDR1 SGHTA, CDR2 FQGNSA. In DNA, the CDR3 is TGTGCCAGCAGCTTCCGCGTCAGCTCCTACGAGCAGTACGTC. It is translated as CASSFRVSSYEQYV.

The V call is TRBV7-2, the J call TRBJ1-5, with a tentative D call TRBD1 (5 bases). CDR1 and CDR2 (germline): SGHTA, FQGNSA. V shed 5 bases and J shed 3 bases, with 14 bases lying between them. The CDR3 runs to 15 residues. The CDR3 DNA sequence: TGTGCCAGCAGCCTGAAAGGGGCGTACAATCAGCCCCAGCATTTT. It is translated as CASSLKGAYNQPQHF.

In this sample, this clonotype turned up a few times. The CDR3 here is CASSRIRAGSSYEQYV. CDR3 nucleotide sequence: TGCGCCAGCAGCCGAATTCGGGCAGGGAGCTCCTACGAGCAGTACGTC. The chain is built from TRBV4-3 and TRBJ2-7, with D perhaps assigned TRBD1 or TRBD2 (5 bases each). Germline V gene lookup returns CDR1 LGHNA and CDR2 YSLEER. V was clipped by 4 bases and J by 0 bases, with 16 bases between them. The CDR3 sequence is 16 residues long.

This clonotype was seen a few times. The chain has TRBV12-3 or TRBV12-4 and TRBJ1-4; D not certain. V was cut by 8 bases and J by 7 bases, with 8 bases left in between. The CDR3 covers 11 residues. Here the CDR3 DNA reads TGTGCCAGCCGGCGGTCTGAAAAACTGTTTTTT. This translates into CASRRSEKLFF.

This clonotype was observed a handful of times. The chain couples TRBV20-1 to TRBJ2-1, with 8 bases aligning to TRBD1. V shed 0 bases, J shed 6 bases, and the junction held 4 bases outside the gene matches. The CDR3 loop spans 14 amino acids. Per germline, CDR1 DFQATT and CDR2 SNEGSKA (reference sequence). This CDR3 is CSARENRGSNEQFF. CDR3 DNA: TGCAGTGCTAGAGAAAACAGGGGGAGCAATGAGCAGTTCTTC.

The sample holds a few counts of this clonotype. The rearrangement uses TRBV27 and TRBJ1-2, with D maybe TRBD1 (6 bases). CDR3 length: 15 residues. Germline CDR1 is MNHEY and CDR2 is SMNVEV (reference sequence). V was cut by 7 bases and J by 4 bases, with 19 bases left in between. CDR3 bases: TGTGCCAGCAAACCACGGGGGGGCGCATTCTATGGCTACACCTTC. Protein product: CASKPRGGAFYGYTF.

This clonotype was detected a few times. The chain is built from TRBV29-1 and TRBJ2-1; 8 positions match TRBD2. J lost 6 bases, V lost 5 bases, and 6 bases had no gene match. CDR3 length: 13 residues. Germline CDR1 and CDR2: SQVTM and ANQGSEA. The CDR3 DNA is TGCAGCGTTACCCGGGGGGGACCCAATGAGCAGTTCTTC. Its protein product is CSVTRGGPNEQFF.

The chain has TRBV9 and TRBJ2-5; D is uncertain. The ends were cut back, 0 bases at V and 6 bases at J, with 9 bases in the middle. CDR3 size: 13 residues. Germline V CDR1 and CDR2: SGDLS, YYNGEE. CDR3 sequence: CASSVASDQTQYF. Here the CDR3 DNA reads TGTGCCAGCAGCGTAGCTTCCGACCAGACCCAGTACTTC.

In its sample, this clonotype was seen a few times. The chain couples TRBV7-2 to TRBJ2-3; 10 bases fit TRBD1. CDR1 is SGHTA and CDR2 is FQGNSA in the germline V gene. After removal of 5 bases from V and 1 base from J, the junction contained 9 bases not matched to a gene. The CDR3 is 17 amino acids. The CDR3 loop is CASSLQSGTGGTDTQYF. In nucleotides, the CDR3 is TGTGCCAGCAGCCTACAATCCGGGACAGGGGGCACAGATACGCAGTATTTT.

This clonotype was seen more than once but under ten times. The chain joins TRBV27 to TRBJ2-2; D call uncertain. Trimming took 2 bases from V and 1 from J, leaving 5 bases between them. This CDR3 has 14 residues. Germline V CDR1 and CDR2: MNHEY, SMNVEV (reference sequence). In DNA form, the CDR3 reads TGTGCCAGCAGTTTACACGGGAACACCGGGGAGCTGTTTTTT. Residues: CASSLHGNTGELFF.

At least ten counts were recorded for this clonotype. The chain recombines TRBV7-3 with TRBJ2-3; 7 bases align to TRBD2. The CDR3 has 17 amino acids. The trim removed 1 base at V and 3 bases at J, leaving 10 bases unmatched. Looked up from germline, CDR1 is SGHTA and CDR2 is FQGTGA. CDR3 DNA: TGTGCCAGCAGCTTAAGTTCCCGTGGCGGGGGTACAGATACGCAGTATTTT. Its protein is CASSLSSRGGGTDTQYF.

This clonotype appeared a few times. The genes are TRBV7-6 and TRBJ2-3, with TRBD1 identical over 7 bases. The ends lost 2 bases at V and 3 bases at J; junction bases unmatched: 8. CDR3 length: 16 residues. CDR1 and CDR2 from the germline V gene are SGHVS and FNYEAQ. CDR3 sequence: CASSLMAGGGTDTQYF. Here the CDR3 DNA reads TGTGCCAGCAGCTTAATGGCAGGGGGTGGTACAGATACGCAGTATTTT.

In DNA form, the CDR3 reads TGTGCCAGCAGCAACTCCCAACAGGGTACTGAAGCTTTCTTT. Encoded protein: CASSNSQQGTEAFF. V is TRBV12-3 or TRBV12-4 and J is TRBJ1-1, with a tentative D call TRBD1 (6 bases). The V end was cut by 6 bases, the J end by 5 bases, with 16 bases between. This CDR3 region has 14 residues.

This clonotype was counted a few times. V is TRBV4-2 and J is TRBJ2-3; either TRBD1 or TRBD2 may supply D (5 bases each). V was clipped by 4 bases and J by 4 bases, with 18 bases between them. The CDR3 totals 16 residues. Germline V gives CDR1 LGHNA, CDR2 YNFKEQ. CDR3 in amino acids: CASSPPLGDLADTQYF. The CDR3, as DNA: TGTGCCAGCAGCCCCCCGCTAGGGGACCTCGCAGATACGCAGTATTTT.

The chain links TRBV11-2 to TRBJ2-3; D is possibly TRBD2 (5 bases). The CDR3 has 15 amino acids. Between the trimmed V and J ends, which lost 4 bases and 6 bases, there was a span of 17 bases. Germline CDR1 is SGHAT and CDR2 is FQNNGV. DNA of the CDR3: TGTGCCAGCAGCTCCGGGATCAAAGGCGGGGATACGCAGTATTTT. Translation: CASSSGIKGGDTQYF. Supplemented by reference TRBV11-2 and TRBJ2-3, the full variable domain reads EAGVAQSPRYKIIEKRQSVAFWCNPISGHATLYWYQQILGQGPKLLIQFQNNGVVDDSQLPKDRFSAERLKGVDSTLKIQPAKLEDSAVYLCASSSGIKGGDTQYFGPGTRLTVL.

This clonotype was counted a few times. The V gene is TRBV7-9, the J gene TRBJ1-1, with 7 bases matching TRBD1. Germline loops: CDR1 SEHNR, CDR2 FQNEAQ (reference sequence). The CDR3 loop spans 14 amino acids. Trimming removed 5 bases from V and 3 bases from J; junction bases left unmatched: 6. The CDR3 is CASSETGYDTEAFF. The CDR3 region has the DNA TGTGCCAGCAGCGAGACAGGGTATGACACTGAAGCTTTCTTT.

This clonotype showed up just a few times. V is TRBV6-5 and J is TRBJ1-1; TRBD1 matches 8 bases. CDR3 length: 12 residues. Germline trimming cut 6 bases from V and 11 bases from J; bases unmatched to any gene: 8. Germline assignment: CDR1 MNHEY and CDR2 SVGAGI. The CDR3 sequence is CASRSGGVAAFF. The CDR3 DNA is TGTGCCAGCAGATCAGGGGGCGTTGCGGCTTTCTTT.

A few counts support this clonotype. The CDR3 bases are TGCGCCAGCAGCTTGGTGGGCTCCGCCGGAGGAACTGAAGCTTTCTTT. It encodes CASSLVGSAGGTEAFF. V gene TRBV5-1 combines with J gene TRBJ1-1; D ambiguous. Germline assignment: CDR1 SGHRS and CDR2 YFSETQ. The CDR3 length is 16 residues. V lost 0 bases to trimming and J lost 5 bases, with 17 bases between them. Filled out from reference TRBV5-1 and TRBJ1-1, the complete variable domain reads KAGVTQTPRYLIKTRGQQVTLSCSPISGHRSVSWYQQTPGQGLQFLFEYFSETQRNKGNFPGRFSGRQFSNSRSEMNVSTLELGDSALYLCASSLVGSAGGTEAFFGQGTRLTVV.

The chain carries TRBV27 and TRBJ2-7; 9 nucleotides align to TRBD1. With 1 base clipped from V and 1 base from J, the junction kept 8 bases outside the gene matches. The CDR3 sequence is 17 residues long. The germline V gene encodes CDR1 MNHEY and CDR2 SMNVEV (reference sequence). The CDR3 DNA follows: TGTGCCAGCAGTTTATGGTTCGGACAGGGGCCTTCCTACGAGCAGTACTTC. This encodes CASSLWFGQGPSYEQYF.

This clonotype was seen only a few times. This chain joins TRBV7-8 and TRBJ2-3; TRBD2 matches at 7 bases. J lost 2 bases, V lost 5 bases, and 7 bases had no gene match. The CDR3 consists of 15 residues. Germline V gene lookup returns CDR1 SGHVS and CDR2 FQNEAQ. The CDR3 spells CASSILAENTDTQYF. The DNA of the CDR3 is TGTGCCAGCAGCATCCTAGCGGAGAACACAGATACGCAGTATTTT.

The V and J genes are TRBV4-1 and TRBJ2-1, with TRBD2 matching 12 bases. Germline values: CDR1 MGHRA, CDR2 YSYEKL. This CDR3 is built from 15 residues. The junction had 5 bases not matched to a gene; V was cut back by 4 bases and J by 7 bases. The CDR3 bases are TGCGCCAGCAGCCTCGCTAGCGGGGGGGGAAATGAGCAGTTCTTC. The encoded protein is CASSLASGGGNEQFF.

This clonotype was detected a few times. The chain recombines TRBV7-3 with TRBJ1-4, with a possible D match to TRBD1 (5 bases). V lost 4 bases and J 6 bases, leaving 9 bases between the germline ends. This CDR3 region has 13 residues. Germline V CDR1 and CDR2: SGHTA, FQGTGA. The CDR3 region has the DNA TGTGCCAGCAGCTCGGGACCCGATGAAAAACTGTTTTTT. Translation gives CASSSGPDEKLFF.

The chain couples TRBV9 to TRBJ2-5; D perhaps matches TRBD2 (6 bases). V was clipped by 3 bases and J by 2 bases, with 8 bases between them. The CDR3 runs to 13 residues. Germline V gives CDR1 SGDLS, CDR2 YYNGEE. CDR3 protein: CASSAGTQETQYF. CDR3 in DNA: TGTGCCAGCAGCGCCGGGACTCAAGAGACCCAGTACTTC.